This T cell receptor beta chain was retrieved from a study of cytomegalovirus exposure and HLA in healthy donors. General observations from the study: CMV serostatus stood as the only immune exposure information on hand.

A multiplex PCR was run with 60 Vbeta primers and 13 Jbeta primers. Assay used: immunoSEQ multiplex PCR; TCRdb lists only in-frame clones, some missing. Counted here are 80,000 to 90,000 clones, roughly 84% occurring once; the ten biggest clones make up approximately 3%. The table lists this clone with a few counts. What it binds is not known. This clonotype was obtained from a young man in good health and CMV-seronegative. Sample: PBMCs.

The CDR3 is CATVRDRGLDQPQHF. CDR3 nucleotide sequence: TGTGCCACCGTCCGGGACAGGGGGCTGGATCAGCCCCAGCATTTT. The V and J genes are TRBV6-1 and TRBJ1-5; 12 bases are a match to TRBD1. The CDR3 has 15 amino acids. The V and J ends lost 10 bases and 5 bases, in that order; junction bases with no gene match: 9. Germline CDR1 reads MNHNS; CDR2 reads SASEGT.